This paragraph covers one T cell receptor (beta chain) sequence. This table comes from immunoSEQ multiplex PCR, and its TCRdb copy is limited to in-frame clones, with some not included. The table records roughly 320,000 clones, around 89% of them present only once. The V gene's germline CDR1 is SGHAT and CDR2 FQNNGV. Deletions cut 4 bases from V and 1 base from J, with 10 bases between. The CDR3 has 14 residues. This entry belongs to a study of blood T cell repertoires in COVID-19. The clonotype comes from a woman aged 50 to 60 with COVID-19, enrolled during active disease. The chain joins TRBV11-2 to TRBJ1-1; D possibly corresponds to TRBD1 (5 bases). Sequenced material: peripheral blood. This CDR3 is CASSWVGGNTEAFF. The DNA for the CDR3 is TGTGCCAGCAGCTGGGTGGGGGGGAACACTGAAGCTTTCTTT.